A single sample gave rise to the 5 T cell receptor beta chains below, sequenced in a study of cytotoxic CD8 clonotypes in ibrutinib-treated CLL. Assay used: immunoSEQ multiplex PCR; TCRdb lists only in-frame clones, some missing. The sample has roughly 180,000 clones, about 72% seen once. The sequencing here drew on PBMCs, taken after 24 months of ibrutinib treatment. The receptors were sampled from a human donor with chronic lymphocytic leukemia.

V usage is TRBV7-2 and J usage is TRBJ2-3, with 14 bases matching TRBD2. Germline CDR1 SGHTA, CDR2 FQGNSA. V gave up 5 bases and J gave up 8 bases; unmatched junction bases: 9. This CDR3 contains 16 residues. Here the CDR3 reads CASSPRLAGGSGTQYF. The DNA of the CDR3 is TGTGCCAGCAGCCCCCGACTAGCGGGAGGGTCTGGTACGCAGTATTTT.

The count of this clone is one. The CDR3 here is CASSYRTSAVLDEQFF. DNA of the CDR3: TGCGCCAGCAGCTACAGGACTAGCGCTGTCCTCGATGAGCAGTTCTTC. The chain links TRBV5-1 to TRBJ2-1, with 9 nucleotides matching TRBD2. The germline gives CDR1 SGHRS, CDR2 YFSETQ. The CDR3 consists of 16 residues. The ends lost 3 bases at V and 8 bases at J; junction bases unmatched: 12.

The CDR3 loop reads CASSFGQGAIGNQPQHF. The CDR3 nucleotides read TGTGCCAGCAGCTTCGGACAGGGGGCGATTGGGAATCAGCCCCAGCATTTT. This sequence joins TRBV5-6 and TRBJ1-5; 11 positions match TRBD1. CDR1 is SGHDT, CDR2 YYEEEE, per germline. Trimming took 2 bases from V and 4 from J; bases not matched to a gene: 8. The CDR3 consists of 17 residues. The variable domain in full, completed from reference TRBV5-6 and TRBJ1-5, reads DAGVTQSPTHLIKTRGQQVTLRCSPKSGHDTVSWYQQALGQGPQFIFQYYEEEERQRGNFPDRFSGHQFPNYSSELNVNALLLGDSALYLCASSFGQGAIGNQPQHFGDGTRLSIL.

This clone was seen just once. The chain couples TRBV5-4 to TRBJ2-7, with 8 bases matching TRBD2. Germline lookup yields CDR1 SGHNT and CDR2 YYREEE (reference sequence). V dropped 3 bases and J dropped 0; count of bases not matched to a gene: 5. There are 15 residues in the CDR3. CDR3 sequence reads: CASSYRGRSSYEQYF. In nucleotides, the CDR3 is TGTGCCAGCAGCTATCGCGGGAGGAGCTCCTACGAGCAGTACTTC. The full variable domain, in which reference TRBV5-4 and TRBJ2-7 provide the parts outside the CDR3, is ETGVTQSPTHLIKTRGQQVTLRCSSQSGHNTVSWYQQALGQGPQFIFQYYREEENGRGNFPPRFSGLQFPNYSSELNVNALELDDSALYLCASSYRGRSSYEQYFGPGTRLTVT.

The J gene is TRBJ2-7, the V gene TRBV13, with 7 bases matching TRBD1. V shed 10 bases and J 3 bases; nucleotides not matched to a gene: 9. The CDR3 loop spans 13 amino acids. Germline CDR1 is PRHDT and CDR2 is FYEKMQ (reference sequence). CDR3 nucleotide sequence: TGTGCCACCCCTGAGACAGGGATCTACGAGCAGTACTTC. It specifies CATPETGIYEQYF.